The clone carrying this T cell receptor beta chain was seen ten or more times. The CDR3 spans 13 residues. Germline assignment: CDR1 SGHRS and CDR2 YFSETQ. V lost 3 bases and J lost 2, with 8 bases in between. This sample was included in a study of spatial heterogeneity in lung cancer. Turning to the study itself: The authors sequenced available follow-up PBMC samples, taken a median of about 24 months after resection. The average appearance count of each unique TCR and UMI combination in raw reads was more than nine.

TCRdb itself ran the 5' RACE reads through MiXCR, one entry per CDR3 protein. In the table there are tens of thousands of distinct CDR3 sequences, less than 9.5% of which are singletons. Time point: blood at routine non-recurrence follow-up after resection. Unsorted whole RNA from tumor, nontumor lung or frozen PBMC underwent sequencing. This receptor was taken from a female donor with early-stage non-small cell lung cancer. The source was PBMCs, collected at follow-up. V and J are TRBV5-1 and TRBJ1-2, with D unclear. The CDR3 sequence is CASSSSANYGYTF. CDR3 nucleotide sequence: TGCGCCAGCAGCTCTTCAGCCAACTATGGCTACACCTTC.